This is a list of T cell receptor beta chains from one sample in a study of T cells in Graves' hyperthyroidism and ophthalmopathy. TCRdb re-derived calls from the multiplex PCR reads in MiXCR, one entry per CDR3 protein. The data show nearly 750,000 distinct CDR3 sequences, with 30% to 40% seen just once and roughly 31% held by the top ten. The specimen sequenced was blood. The receptors were sampled from a woman in her thirties or forties with Graves' hyperthyroidism. Both conserved end residues are trimmed from each CDR3. Not every row has a clone size; where given, it reads once, few, many or a size class.

. TRBV24-1 ATSLAGLQPQH
. TRBV5-4 ASSRKGYSGRALGETQY
once TRBV6-5 ATDRDLVAQH
. TRBV29-1 GFAGAGEKLF
. TRBV6-6 ASSYGQALSGNTIY
. TRBV12-3/TRBV12-4 ASSLRREAF
. TRBV2 ASSYADHRTLRQHGYT
few TRBV2 ASSPLAGELF
many TRBV7-9 ASSQTGAGNQPQH
many TRBV10-2 ASSKTGGGSQPQH
. TRBV7-2 ASNRRWDPNTEAF
few TRBV10-3 AILEQGVGGYT
. TRBV27 ASSPRRGASNQPQH
. TRBV15 ATSRTGTGHQPQH
. TRBV6-2/TRBV6-3 ATLPRALGQPQH
many TRBV9 ASSEGRTNTEAF
. TRBV19 ASSYNRGGSEQY
. TRBV2 ASSDGRDYEQY
. TRBV7-3 ASSLVPRNTGELV
few TRBV9 ASSVDPGQGLTNYGYT
many TRBV14 ASSQSDSNQPQH
few TRBV6-5 ASSRDSFMNTEAF
few TRBV6-5 ATQLGDQPQH
few TRBV20-1 SASQGVLQETQH
many TRBV25-1 ASSSTGSRRNSPLH
few TRBV28 ASSLPGRPQH
many TRBV7-2 ASSLAWSDYGYT
many TRBV29-1 SVEEVPDSPYGYT
many TRBV7-9 ASSPRAANSPLH